This T cell receptor beta chain originates from a study of blood T cell repertoires in COVID-19. Some clones are missing from TCRdb's copy, which holds only in-frame ones; the method was immunoSEQ multiplex PCR. In the table there are over 90,000 clones, approximately 84% of which are singletons. The CDR3 runs 15 residues. Germline V lookup: CDR1 SGHRS, CDR2 YFSETQ. J was trimmed by 10 bases and V by 0 bases; bases with no gene match: 6. The V and J genes are TRBV5-1 and TRBJ1-6, with 8 bases fitting TRBD1. The clonotype comes from a man aged 35-49 years with active or convalescent COVID-19. Sequenced: peripheral blood. CDR3 amino acids: CASSLAQGAESPLHF. CDR3 coding DNA: TGCGCCAGCAGCTTGGCTCAGGGGGCGGAATCACCCCTCCACTTT.